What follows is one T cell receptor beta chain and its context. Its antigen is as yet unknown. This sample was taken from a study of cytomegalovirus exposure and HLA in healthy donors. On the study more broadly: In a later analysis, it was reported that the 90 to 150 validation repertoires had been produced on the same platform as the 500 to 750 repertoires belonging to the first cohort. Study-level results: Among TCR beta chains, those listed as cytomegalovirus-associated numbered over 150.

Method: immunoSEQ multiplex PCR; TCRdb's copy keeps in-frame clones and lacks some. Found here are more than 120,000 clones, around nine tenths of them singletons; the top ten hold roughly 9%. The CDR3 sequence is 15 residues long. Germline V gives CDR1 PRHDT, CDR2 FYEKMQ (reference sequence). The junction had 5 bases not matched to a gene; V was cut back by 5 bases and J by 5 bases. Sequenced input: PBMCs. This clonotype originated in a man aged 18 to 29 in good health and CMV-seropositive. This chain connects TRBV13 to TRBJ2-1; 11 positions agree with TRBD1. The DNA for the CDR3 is TGTGCCAGCAGCGATGGACAGGGGGCGAACAATGAGCAGTTCTTC. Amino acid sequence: CASSDGQGANNEQFF.